The 7 T cell receptor beta chains below all came from one sample that was sequenced in a study of cytomegalovirus exposure and HLA in healthy donors. The PCR employed 60 Vbeta primers together with 13 Jbeta primers. The protocol was immunoSEQ multiplex PCR, while the TCRdb copy is restricted to in-frame clones and leaves out a portion. The sample lists 150,000 to 200,000 clones, roughly three quarters seen once, with more than 1.5% in the top ten. The sample was PBMCs. These receptors were taken from a woman in her 50s in good health and CMV-seronegative.

The rearrangement uses TRBV15 and TRBJ2-5, with D possibly TRBD2 on 5 matching bases. The CDR3 contains 13 residues. V was clipped by 0 bases and J by 4 bases, with 6 bases between them. Germline V lookup: CDR1 LNHNV, CDR2 YYDKDF (reference sequence). In DNA, the CDR3 is TGTGCCACCAGCAGAGACGGGGTAGAGACCCAGTACTTC. As protein: CATSRDGVETQYF.

This rearrangement joins TRBV7-9 to TRBJ1-2, with a possible D match to TRBD1 (6 bases). V lost 5 bases to trimming and J lost 0 bases, with 10 bases between them. Germline V gene data show CDR1 as SEHNR and CDR2 as FQNEAQ (reference sequence). This CDR3 spans 14 amino acids. The CDR3 DNA sequence: TGTGCCAGCAGCCGAACAGGGACTAACTATGGCTACACCTTC. The encoded protein is CASSRTGTNYGYTF.

This clone was observed a single time. This chain uses TRBV7-2 with TRBJ2-5; D perhaps matches TRBD2 (6 bases). The DNA end favors TRBJ2-7, so the J call may be wrong. CDR3 length equals 16 residues. The germline V gene encodes CDR1 SGHTA and CDR2 FQGNSA. The CDR3 sequence is CASSLEGVGGWDEQYF. DNA for the CDR3: TGTGCCAGCAGCTTAGAGGGAGTGGGGGGTTGGGACGAGCAGTACTTC.

The chain combines TRBV27 with TRBJ1-1; 7 bases are shared with TRBD1. Losses at the gene ends were 5 bases for V and 0 bases for J; bases not matched to a gene: 12. The CDR3 runs 17 residues. Per germline, CDR1 MNHEY and CDR2 SMNVEV (reference sequence). The CDR3 DNA is TGTGCCAGCAGTAGGGGAACAGGGGCTCGTTTGAACACTGAAGCTTTCTTT. This codes for CASSRGTGARLNTEAFF.

This chain joins TRBV5-1 and TRBJ2-1; maybe TRBD1 (7 bases). Germline assignment: CDR1 SGHRS and CDR2 YFSETQ. The CDR3 runs 17 residues. The ends were cut back, 0 bases at V and 0 bases at J, with 13 bases in the middle. The CDR3 nucleotides are TGCGCCAGCAGCTTGGCCTTCAGGGGGGCCTCCTACAATGAGCAGTTCTTC. Residues: CASSLAFRGASYNEQFF.

The chain combines TRBV2 with TRBJ2-7; 9 bases fit TRBD1. After removal of 5 bases from V and 6 bases from J, the junction contained 8 bases not matched to a gene. CDR3 length: 14 amino acids. Germline CDR1 reads SNHLY; CDR2 reads FYNNEI. CDR3 sequence reads: CASSRDRVPLEQYF. DNA of the CDR3: TGTGCCAGCAGTCGGGACAGGGTCCCTCTCGAGCAGTACTTC.

The J gene is TRBJ1-5, the V gene TRBV11-2; D not certain. Germline assignment: CDR1 SGHAT and CDR2 FQNNGV. Trimming removed 0 bases at V and 0 bases at J, with 6 bases between. This CDR3 is 15 amino acids long. The CDR3 here is CASSLDPGSNQPQHF. Here the CDR3 DNA reads TGTGCCAGCAGCTTAGACCCAGGTAGCAATCAGCCCCAGCATTTT.